One T cell receptor (beta chain) is described in this entry. TCRdb's table, derived via immunoSEQ multiplex PCR, lists solely in-frame clones and lacks some. The profile covers tens of thousands of clones, with about 92% appearing a single time and approximately 1.8% taken by the ten largest. This specimen belongs to a study of T cell changes during pregnancy in multiple sclerosis. Germline trimming cut 3 bases from V and 2 bases from J; bases unmatched to any gene: 0. This CDR3 is 14 amino acids long. Germline V CDR1 and CDR2: MDHEN, SYDVKM. The sequence derives from a female donor with multiple sclerosis, enrolled in a pregnancy study. This chain links TRBV28 with TRBJ1-3, with 8 bases fitting TRBD1. The sequencing here drew on peripheral blood, taken after pregnancy. CDR3 in amino acids: CASSLDRAGNTIYF. Here the CDR3 DNA reads TGTGCCAGCAGTTTGGACAGGGCTGGAAACACCATATATTTT.